This T cell receptor beta chain was obtained from a study of blood T cell repertoires in COVID-19. For the study at large: Researchers got acute and convalescent COVID-19 samples from the United States, Italy and Spain. Sources were T cells, B-cell-depleted T cells, or PBMCs; the material itself was cDNA or gDNA.

Trimming at V came to 4 bases and at J to 1 base, leaving 1 base not matched to a gene. Germline CDR1 LNHDA, CDR2 SQIVND (reference sequence). This CDR3 has 15 amino acids. In the original workflow: Researchers report that nucleated cell counts were estimated from reference gene primer amplification. TCRdb's table, derived via immunoSEQ multiplex PCR, lists solely in-frame clones and lacks some. The V and J calls and the clone size are those of that table, but D and trimming were determined from the DNA. The sample has 170,000 or so clones, 85% to 90% seen once; the top ten hold just under 0.9%. This rearrangement joins TRBV19 to TRBJ2-4; 10 bases match TRBD2. Sample: peripheral blood. This clonotype was obtained from a woman aged 18-35 years who had recovered from COVID-19. In nucleotides, the CDR3 is TGTGCCAGTAGTAGGGGACTAGCGGCCAAAAACATTCAGTACTTC. This gives the protein CASSRGLAAKNIQYF.